A selection of T cell receptor beta chains follows, all from one sample in a study of graft-versus-host responses after intestinal transplantation. The protocol was immunoSEQ multiplex PCR, while the TCRdb copy is restricted to in-frame clones and leaves out a portion. Of 8,000 to 11,000 clones listed, roughly 34% were seen once; the top ten hold about 13%. Here the sequenced sample was alloreactive CD8+ T cells from a mixed lymphocyte reaction culture, taken before intestinal transplant. The receptors come from a human patient who received an intestinal transplant. CDR3s include the opening cysteine and the closing phenylalanine or tryptophan. A D gene is named only where the DNA matches it firmly. Clone size appears in some rows only: once, few, many, or a class for an expanded clone.

D gene: NA
J gene: TRBJ1-1
clone size: NA
V gene: TRBV2
CDR3 protein: CAFAEGTQGNTEAFF
CDR3 DNA: TGTGCCTTTGCCGAAGGGACACAAGGTAACACTGAAGCTTTCTTT

D gene: TRBD1
J gene: TRBJ2-5
clone size: few
V gene: TRBV29-1
CDR3 protein: CSSWGTDRETQYF
CDR3 DNA: TGCAGCAGTTGGGGGACAGATCGGGAGACCCAGTACTTC

D gene: NA
J gene: TRBJ2-7
clone size: NA
V gene: TRBV2
CDR3 protein: CASSDGPGLGAYEQYF
CDR3 DNA: TGTGCCAGCAGCGATGGACCGGGACTGGGGGCCTACGAGCAGTACTTC

D gene: NA
J gene: TRBJ2-7
clone size: NA
V gene: TRBV2
CDR3 protein: CSKKETAYDFYEQYF
CDR3 DNA: TGTTCCAAGAAGGAGACGGCATACGATTTCTACGAGCAGTACTTC

D gene: TRBD2
J gene: TRBJ2-3
clone size: few
V gene: TRBV28
CDR3 protein: CASSLFTSGRGTDTQYF
CDR3 DNA: TGTGCCAGCAGTTTATTCACTAGCGGGAGGGGCACAGATACGCAGTATTTT

D gene: TRBD2
J gene: TRBJ2-3
clone size: NA
V gene: TRBV28
CDR3 protein: CASSFTDMGASGGKITISTDTQYF
CDR3 DNA: TGTGCCAGCAGTTTTACCGACATGGGGGCTAGCGGGGGGAAAATTACTATAAGCACAGATACGCAGTATTTT

D gene: TRBD2
J gene: TRBJ2-3
clone size: NA
V gene: TRBV2
CDR3 protein: CASSEVGLAGPPADTQYF
CDR3 DNA: TGTGCCAGCAGTGAAGTGGGACTAGCGGGACCCCCGGCAGATACGCAGTATTTT

D gene: NA
J gene: TRBJ2-1
clone size: few
V gene: TRBV4-2
CDR3 protein: CASSQDKNSPNEQFF
CDR3 DNA: TGTGCCAGCAGCCAAGATAAGAATAGCCCCAATGAGCAGTTCTTC

D gene: NA
J gene: TRBJ1-1
clone size: few
V gene: TRBV29-1
CDR3 protein: CSVPPEGGGTEAFF
CDR3 DNA: TGCAGCGTCCCTCCCGAAGGTGGCGGCACTGAAGCTTTCTTT

D gene: NA
J gene: TRBJ2-7
clone size: NA
V gene: TRBV5-1
CDR3 protein: CASSLDYRVHEQYF
CDR3 DNA: TGCGCCAGCAGCTTGGATTACAGGGTCCACGAGCAGTACTTC

D gene: NA
J gene: TRBJ2-4
clone size: NA
V gene: TRBV29-1
CDR3 protein: CSVEVGGAGLAKNIQYF
CDR3 DNA: TGCAGCGTTGAAGTAGGGGGGGCAGGTCTAGCCAAAAACATTCAGTACTTC

D gene: NA
J gene: TRBJ2-7
clone size: NA
V gene: TRBV7-6
CDR3 protein: CASSLEAGLTYEQYF
CDR3 DNA: TGTGCCAGCAGCTTAGAGGCGGGTCTCACCTACGAGCAGTACTTC

D gene: NA
J gene: TRBJ2-6
clone size: NA
V gene: TRBV28
CDR3 protein: CASSEGYTAGANVLTF
CDR3 DNA: TGTGCCAGCAGTGAGGGCTATACGGCAGGGGCCAACGTCCTGACTTTC

D gene: TRBD1
J gene: TRBJ2-5
clone size: NA
V gene: TRBV7-9
CDR3 protein: CASSPLTGARQETQYF
CDR3 DNA: TGTGCCAGCAGCCCCCTGACAGGGGCCCGTCAAGAGACCCAGTACTTC

D gene: NA
J gene: TRBJ2-7
clone size: medium-sized
V gene: TRBV7-9
CDR3 protein: CASSPGVIEQYF
CDR3 DNA: TGTGCCAGCAGCCCGGGAGTAATAGAGCAGTACTTC

D gene: NA
J gene: TRBJ2-5
clone size: NA
V gene: TRBV6-5
CDR3 protein: CASSYTLGVQETQYF
CDR3 DNA: TGTGCCAGCAGTTACACCTTGGGCGTCCAAGAGACCCAGTACTTC

D gene: TRBD2
J gene: TRBJ2-7
clone size: few
V gene: TRBV7-3
CDR3 protein: CASSLGGGTSYEQYF
CDR3 DNA: TGTGCCAGCAGCTTAGGCGGGGGGACCTCCTACGAGCAGTACTTC

D gene: TRBD2
J gene: TRBJ2-3
clone size: NA
V gene: TRBV11-2
CDR3 protein: CASSSTGTSRVDTDTQYF
CDR3 DNA: TGTGCCAGCAGCTCCACCGGGACTAGTCGGGTCGACACAGATACGCAGTATTTT

D gene: TRBD1
J gene: TRBJ1-3
clone size: NA
V gene: TRBV7-9
CDR3 protein: CASSLWDSSSGNTIYF
CDR3 DNA: TGTGCCAGCAGCCTTTGGGACAGTTCCTCTGGAAACACCATATATTTT

D gene: TRBD2
J gene: TRBJ2-5
clone size: NA
V gene: TRBV11-2
CDR3 protein: CASSFGGALETQYF
CDR3 DNA: TGTGCCAGCAGCTTCGGGGGGGCCTTGGAGACCCAGTACTTC

D gene: NA
J gene: TRBJ1-1
clone size: NA
V gene: TRBV2
CDR3 protein: CASRVGQGGGTEAFF
CDR3 DNA: TGTGCCAGCAGGGTCGGGCAGGGCGGGGGCACTGAAGCTTTCTTT

D gene: TRBD2
J gene: TRBJ2-1
clone size: NA
V gene: TRBV28
CDR3 protein: CASSLCCWREGQEDNEQFF
CDR3 DNA: TGTGCCAGCAGTTTATGCTGTTGGCGGGAGGGCCAGGAGGACAATGAGCAGTTCTTC

D gene: NA
J gene: TRBJ1-1
clone size: few
V gene: TRBV2
CDR3 protein: CASSESGAPYTEAFF
CDR3 DNA: TGTGCCAGCAGTGAATCAGGGGCCCCCTACACTGAAGCTTTCTTT

D gene: TRBD1
J gene: TRBJ2-7
clone size: few
V gene: TRBV27
CDR3 protein: CASSLGVTGPYEQYF
CDR3 DNA: TGTGCCAGCAGTTTAGGTGTGACAGGGCCGTACGAGCAGTACTTC

D gene: NA
J gene: TRBJ1-1
clone size: NA
V gene: TRBV7-9
CDR3 protein: CASSLQGWDTEAFF
CDR3 DNA: TGTGCCAGCAGCTTACAGGGGTGGGACACTGAAGCTTTCTTT

D gene: NA
J gene: TRBJ1-1
clone size: few
V gene: TRBV5-6
CDR3 protein: CASSFGNTEAFF
CDR3 DNA: TGTGCCAGCAGCTTCGGGAACACTGAAGCTTTCTTT

D gene: TRBD2
J gene: TRBJ2-3
clone size: NA
V gene: TRBV9
CDR3 protein: CASSVSGGGFTDTQYF
CDR3 DNA: TGTGCCAGCAGCGTGAGCGGGGGGGGCTTCACAGATACGCAGTATTTT

D gene: TRBD1
J gene: TRBJ1-1
clone size: few
V gene: TRBV30
CDR3 protein: CAWGRDRGIEAFF
CDR3 DNA: TGTGCCTGGGGGAGGGACAGGGGGATTGAAGCTTTCTTT

D gene: TRBD2
J gene: TRBJ2-1
clone size: few
V gene: TRBV6-1
CDR3 protein: CASSQRLAGYNEQFF
CDR3 DNA: TGTGCCAGCAGTCAACGACTAGCGGGCTACAATGAGCAGTTCTTC

D gene: NA
J gene: TRBJ2-7
clone size: NA
V gene: TRBV6-6
CDR3 protein: CASSYPETGGYEQYF
CDR3 DNA: TGTGCCAGCAGTTACCCAGAGACCGGGGGATACGAGCAGTACTTC

D gene: TRBD2
J gene: TRBJ2-1
clone size: medium-sized
V gene: TRBV10-3
CDR3 protein: CAISIRAGSTYNEQFF
CDR3 DNA: TGTGCCATCAGTATTCGAGCGGGGTCAACCTACAATGAGCAGTTCTTC

D gene: NA
J gene: TRBJ2-5
clone size: NA
V gene: TRBV4-1
CDR3 protein: CASSQRLVGETQYF
CDR3 DNA: TGCGCCAGCAGCCAGCGTCTAGTGGGTGAGACCCAGTACTTC

D gene: NA
J gene: TRBJ1-2
clone size: NA
V gene: TRBV4-1
CDR3 protein: CASSQELLLNYGHTF
CDR3 DNA: TGCGCCAGCAGCCAGGAACTCCTCCTGAACTATGGCCACACCTTC

D gene: TRBD1
J gene: TRBJ1-2
clone size: NA
V gene: TRBV30
CDR3 protein: CAWSVLGQGDGYTF
CDR3 DNA: TGTGCCTGGAGTGTACTCGGACAGGGTGACGGCTACACCTTC

D gene: NA
J gene: TRBJ2-7
clone size: few
V gene: TRBV7-9
CDR3 protein: CASSLWWGDPSYEQYF
CDR3 DNA: TGTGCCAGCAGCTTATGGTGGGGGGACCCCTCCTACGAGCAGTACTTC

D gene: TRBD1
J gene: TRBJ1-4
clone size: NA
V gene: TRBV7-6
CDR3 protein: CASSPTDRESEKLFF
CDR3 DNA: TGTGCCAGCAGCCCGACCGACAGGGAGAGTGAAAAACTGTTTTTT

D gene: NA
J gene: TRBJ1-1
clone size: NA
V gene: TRBV6-5
CDR3 protein: CASGDRITEAFF
CDR3 DNA: TGTGCCAGCGGCGACAGAATCACTGAAGCTTTCTTT

D gene: NA
J gene: TRBJ2-7
clone size: NA
V gene: TRBV9
CDR3 protein: CASSVGSGPTYEQYF
CDR3 DNA: TGTGCCAGCAGCGTAGGCAGCGGGCCTACCTACGAGCAGTACTTC

D gene: TRBD1
J gene: TRBJ1-2
clone size: medium-sized
V gene: TRBV7-9
CDR3 protein: CASVGRDSDNSNYGYTF
CDR3 DNA: TGTGCCAGCGTAGGCCGGGACAGCGATAATTCTAACTATGGCTACACCTTC

D gene: NA
J gene: TRBJ2-6
clone size: few
V gene: TRBV6-1
CDR3 protein: CASSVRLGTGANVLTF
CDR3 DNA: TGTGCCAGCAGTGTACGACTAGGGACTGGGGCCAACGTCCTGACTTTC

D gene: TRBD2
J gene: TRBJ2-3
clone size: NA
V gene: TRBV27
CDR3 protein: CAIGGDTQYF
CDR3 DNA: TGTGCCATCGGGGGGGATACGCAGTATTTT

D gene: TRBD1
J gene: TRBJ2-7
clone size: NA
V gene: TRBV7-6
CDR3 protein: CASSLEAGTGAYEQYF
CDR3 DNA: TGTGCCAGCAGCTTAGAGGCCGGGACAGGGGCCTACGAGCAGTACTTC